Sequencing of this TCR beta chain was carried out in a study of blood T cell repertoires in COVID-19. Study-wide background: Acute and convalescent COVID-19 samples came from the United States, Italy and Spain.

Original data processing: Scientists estimated how many nucleated cells there were by amplifying reference gene primers. Here immunoSEQ multiplex PCR was the method, and the copy in TCRdb shows in-frame clones only, minus some. That table gives V, J and clone size, and the DNA gave D and trimming. The repertoire holds a few hundred thousand clones, with more than 75% as singletons. Sequences were obtained from peripheral blood. The sequence was collected from a woman between 50 and 59 years old who had recovered from COVID-19.

In nucleotides, the CDR3 is TGTGCCAGCAGCAAAGTTCCAGGCTTAGACACCGGGGAGCTGTTTTTT. Translated, it gives CASSKVPGLDTGELFF. The rearrangement links TRBV21-1 to TRBJ2-2; the table names TRBD1, a call not compared with the DNA. TRBV21-1 is termed a pseudogene. The CDR3 loop spans 16 amino acids.